This TCR beta chain is drawn from a study of T cells in Graves' hyperthyroidism and ophthalmopathy. CDR3 length: 15 amino acids. Trimming shortened V by 4 bases and J by 4 bases, and 15 bases separated the two germline ends. Germline lookup yields CDR1 SGDLS and CDR2 YYNGEE. These patients, aged 18 to 65, had recently diagnosed hyperthyroidism lasting under 2 months. The diagnostic basis comprised clinical symptoms, serum thyroxine and TRAb, thyroid ultrasound and orbital computed tomography. Using RNA transcripts as the source, TCR beta CDR3 regions were amplified. Researchers ran a first-round RT-PCR on the TCR CDR3 using the HTBI primer set. TCRdb reanalysed the multiplex PCR reads using MiXCR and keeps one entry per CDR3 protein. The table records about 560,000 distinct CDR3 sequences, over 15% of them present only once.

This clonotype was sampled from a woman between 18 and 30 years old with Graves' hyperthyroidism. The sequenced material came from blood. V usage is TRBV9 and J usage is TRBJ1-3; possibly TRBD1 for D (5 bases). CDR3: CASSPFGGAGNTIYF. CDR3 bases: TGTGCCAGCAGCCCCTTCGGGGGAGCAGGAAACACCATATATTTT.